Listed here are 30 T cell receptor beta chains from one sample, sequenced in a study of cytomegalovirus exposure and HLA in healthy donors. PCR used 60 Vbeta primers and 13 Jbeta primers. Sequencing used immunoSEQ multiplex PCR; TCRdb keeps in-frame clones, though not all of them. The repertoire includes 95,000 to 150,000 clones, around 75% of them detected once, and 2.9% sits in the top ten. Sequencing was done on a sample of PBMCs. The receptors stem from a woman aged 35 to 49 in good health and CMV-seropositive.

The rearrangement links TRBV6-6 to TRBJ2-5; TRBD1 matches at 7 bases. Germline V gene lookup returns CDR1 MNHNY and CDR2 SVGAGI (reference sequence). The junction had 6 bases not matched to a gene; V was cut back by 0 bases and J by 5 bases. CDR3 length: 15 residues. CDR3 loop: CASSYSAGGLETQYF. In DNA form, the CDR3 reads TGTGCCAGCAGTTACTCTGCAGGGGGTCTGGAGACCCAGTACTTC.

V and J are TRBV2 and TRBJ2-5, with TRBD2 identical over 10 bases. The CDR3 runs 16 residues. Trimming removed 2 bases from V and 5 bases from J; junction bases left unmatched: 8. Germline V gives CDR1 SNHLY, CDR2 FYNNEI. Written as DNA, the CDR3 is TGTGCCAGCAGTGAAATACTAGCGGGGCCCAAGGAGACCCAGTACTTC. Amino acid sequence: CASSEILAGPKETQYF.

The J gene is TRBJ2-7, the V gene TRBV7-8; D unclear. The CDR3 runs to 13 residues. Germline CDR1 is SGHVS and CDR2 is FQNEAQ. Trimming pared 3 bases from V and 3 bases from J, leaving 9 bases between. The CDR3 bases are TGTGCCAGCAGCTTGAGGCCGGACTACGAGCAGTACTTC. Translating it yields CASSLRPDYEQYF.

The V and J genes are TRBV15 and TRBJ2-5; 7 bases agree with TRBD1. Trimming cost V 4 bases and J 2 bases; bases outside gene matches: 4. This CDR3 is built from 14 residues. Per germline, CDR1 LNHNV and CDR2 YYDKDF (reference sequence). DNA for the CDR3: TGTGCCACCAGCATACAGGGGAAACAAGAGACCCAGTACTTC. Translated, it gives CATSIQGKQETQYF.

The chain's CDR3 is CASSVGDREQYF. The DNA for the CDR3 is TGTGCCAGCAGCGTAGGGGACAGGGAGCAGTACTTC. The genes are TRBV9 and TRBJ2-7; 8 bases line up with TRBD1. CDR1 and CDR2 from the germline V gene are SGDLS and YYNGEE. The CDR3 length is 12 residues. The junction had 0 bases not matched to a gene; V was cut back by 0 bases and J by 7 bases.

This sequence joins TRBV4-1 and TRBJ2-1, with 11 bases matching TRBD2. Germline V gene lookup returns CDR1 MGHRA and CDR2 YSYEKL. Trimming cost V 3 bases and J 1 base; bases outside gene matches: 5. The CDR3 consists of 17 residues. The CDR3 DNA reads TGCGCCAGCAGCCACCTACTAGCGGGGGTATCCTACAATGAGCAGTTCTTC. It specifies CASSHLLAGVSYNEQFF.

The genes are TRBV9 and TRBJ1-1; 7 positions agree with TRBD1. Germline-derived CDR1 and CDR2 are SGDLS and YYNGEE. This CDR3 is 14 amino acids long. The V segment lost 0 bases and the J segment 7 bases; nucleotides outside the gene matches: 6. The CDR3 DNA follows: TGTGCCAGCAGCGTAGGGGGGACAGCCTTTGAAGCTTTCTTT. This sequence encodes CASSVGGTAFEAFF.

V gene TRBV11-3 combines with J gene TRBJ2-1; 13 bases line up with TRBD2. Germline V CDR1 and CDR2: SGHNT, YENEEA. CDR3 length: 19 amino acids. V shed 5 bases, J shed 7 bases, and the junction held 17 bases outside the gene matches. CDR3: CASSPRGLAGSAPMNEQFF. For the CDR3, the DNA is TGTGCCAGCAGCCCCCGGGGACTAGCGGGGAGTGCTCCCATGAATGAGCAGTTCTTC.

This chain uses TRBV15 with TRBJ2-7; D is perhaps TRBD2 (5 bases). Trimming cost V 1 base and J 2 bases, with 12 bases left between them. Germline V gene lookup returns CDR1 LNHNV and CDR2 YYDKDF (reference sequence). CDR3 length equals 15 residues. CDR3 DNA sequence: TGTGCCACCAGCAGAGGGGGAGTGCCAACCTACGAGCAGTACTTC. Translation: CATSRGGVPTYEQYF.

As concerns this clone: Sequence at one end of the junction differs from germline and may be a read error. The chain combines TRBV7-7 with TRBJ2-7, with D tentatively TRBD2 (6 bases). The CDR3 is made up of 12 amino acids. Germline loops: CDR1 SSHAT, CDR2 FNYEAQ (reference sequence). In nucleotides, the CDR3 is TGTGCTAGCAGCTTGGAGGGAGGCGAGCAGTACTTC. This sequence encodes CASSLEGGEQYF.

This chain joins TRBV28 and TRBJ1-4; D not certain. The CDR3 length is 14 residues. V gave up 3 bases and J gave up 7 bases, with 12 bases separating them. Germline CDR1 and CDR2: MDHEN and SYDVKM. In DNA form, the CDR3 reads TGTGCCAGCAGTTTCTCCAGACTAGGTGAAAAACTGTTTTTT. It yields the protein CASSFSRLGEKLFF.

The chain links TRBV28 to TRBJ2-1, with 11 nucleotides matching TRBD1. The CDR3 spans 15 residues. Germline V gene data show CDR1 as MDHEN and CDR2 as SYDVKM. The trim removed 6 bases at V and 8 bases at J, leaving 9 bases unmatched. The CDR3 coding sequence is TGTGCCAGCAGCTTTGCCGGACAGGGGGCCGATGAGCAGTTCTTC. This sequence encodes CASSFAGQGADEQFF.

The chain recombines TRBV2 with TRBJ2-7, with a tentative D call TRBD1 (6 bases). V gave up 0 bases and J gave up 6 bases, with 12 bases separating them. CDR3 size: 14 residues. Looked up from germline, CDR1 is SNHLY and CDR2 is FYNNEI. Here the CDR3 reads CASSEAAGTSEQYF. The CDR3, as DNA: TGTGCCAGCAGTGAAGCGGCAGGGACAAGCGAGCAGTACTTC. Using reference TRBV2 and TRBJ2-7 for the parts outside the CDR3, the full variable domain is EPEVTQTPSHQVTQMGQEVILRCVPISNHLYFYWYRQILGQKVEFLVSFYNNEISEKSEIFDDQFSVERPDGSNFTLKIRSTKLEDSAMYFCASSEAAGTSEQYFGPGTRLTVT.

This clone was seen a single time. This rearrangement joins TRBV25-1 to TRBJ2-1, with 11 bases lining up with TRBD2. Unmatched junction bases numbered 12, after V lost 2 bases and J lost 12 bases. Germline-derived CDR1 and CDR2 are MGHDK and SYGVNS. The CDR3 is 16 residues long. The CDR3 reads CASSELAGGVVTRQFF. Written as DNA, the CDR3 is TGTGCCAGCAGTGAACTAGCGGGAGGAGTGGTTACGCGGCAGTTCTTC.

The chain has TRBV6-6 and TRBJ1-1, with D unclear. Germline-derived CDR1 and CDR2 are MNHNY and SVGAGI (reference sequence). CDR3 length: 15 amino acids. V shed 7 bases and J shed 1 base, with 16 bases lying between them. CDR3: CASTLLGEKNTEAFF. The CDR3, as DNA: TGTGCCAGCACCCTACTCGGGGAAAAGAACACTGAAGCTTTCTTT.

The table lists this clone with a few counts. This chain joins TRBV5-6 and TRBJ2-3; a possible D gene is TRBD1 (6 bases). The CDR3 spans 14 residues. CDR1 and CDR2 (germline): SGHDT, YYEEEE. The germline V and J ends were trimmed by 4 bases and 6 bases, with 15 bases remaining between them. CDR3 nucleotide sequence: TGTGCCAGCAGCCAGAGGGGGAGTCGGGATACGCAGTATTTT. It codes for CASSQRGSRDTQYF.

The chain is built from TRBV5-4 and TRBJ1-2; perhaps TRBD1 as D (6 bases). V shed 3 bases and J shed 6 bases, with 9 bases lying between them. The CDR3 loop spans 12 amino acids. CDR1 is SGHNT and CDR2 is YYREEE in the germline V gene (reference sequence). CDR3 region: CASSWGGDGYTF. The CDR3 nucleotides are TGTGCCAGCAGCTGGGGGGGCGATGGCTACACCTTC.

V gene TRBV7-2 combines with J gene TRBJ1-2, with a weak D call TRBD1 (5 bases). Germline V CDR1 and CDR2: SGHTA, FQGNSA. V gave up 2 bases and J gave up 1 base, with 11 bases separating them. CDR3 length equals 15 residues. The CDR3 region is CASSLYQGINYGYTF. In DNA, the CDR3 is TGTGCCAGCAGCTTATACCAGGGAATTAACTATGGCTACACCTTC.

The J gene is TRBJ1-5, the V gene TRBV27, with 10 bases fitting TRBD1. Per the germline V gene, CDR1 is MNHEY and CDR2 is SMNVEV (reference sequence). V shed 4 bases, J shed 5 bases, and the junction held 5 bases outside the gene matches. CDR3 length equals 15 residues. This chain's CDR3 is CASSSTGGFYQPQHF. CDR3 nucleotide sequence: TGTGCCAGCAGTTCGACAGGGGGCTTTTATCAGCCCCAGCATTTT.

This clone occurred a few times. The CDR3 is CASSLVSSGGSLVNEQFF. The CDR3 DNA follows: TGTGCCAGCAGCTTGGTGTCTAGCGGGGGGAGTTTGGTCAATGAGCAGTTCTTC. V usage is TRBV5-8 and J usage is TRBJ2-1; TRBD2 agrees at 11 bases. This CDR3 spans 18 amino acids. V lost 0 bases, J lost 6 bases, and 11 bases stayed unmatched. Germline V gene data show CDR1 as SGHTS and CDR2 as YDEGEE.

The chain employs TRBV27 and TRBJ1-5; D is unresolved. CDR1 is MNHEY and CDR2 is SMNVEV in the germline V gene (reference sequence). The CDR3 is 15 amino acids. Trimming took 5 bases from V and 2 from J, leaving 13 bases between them. DNA for the CDR3: TGTGCCAGCAGTCCGACCCCACGGGGCAATCAGCCCCAGCATTTT. This encodes CASSPTPRGNQPQHF.

The V and J genes are TRBV28 and TRBJ1-1; D is unresolved. The V end lost 6 bases, the J end lost 5 bases, and 13 bases lay between the germline ends. CDR3 length equals 13 residues. Germline CDR1 and CDR2: MDHEN and SYDVKM. CDR3 sequence (DNA): TGTGCCAGCAGGGGCGGAGCGGGAACTGAAGCTTTCTTT. Its translation: CASRGGAGTEAFF.

This clone qualifies as medium-sized (0.01 to 0.1%). The gene calls are TRBV4-3 and TRBJ2-7, with 7 bases aligning to TRBD2. The CDR3 is 15 amino acids. V shed 1 base and J 2 bases; nucleotides not matched to a gene: 5. In germline, CDR1 is LGHNA, CDR2 YSLEER. As DNA, the CDR3 is TGCGCCAGCAGCCAAGCGGCTAGCGGAGCCTACGAGCAGTACTTC. It codes for CASSQAASGAYEQYF.

The rearrangement joins TRBV11-2 to TRBJ2-3; weak D call: TRBD2 (6 bases). CDR3 size: 14 residues. Per the germline V gene, CDR1 is SGHAT and CDR2 is FQNNGV. V shed 4 bases and J shed 7 bases, with 15 bases lying between them. CDR3: CASSSGVGGNTQYF. In DNA, the CDR3 is TGTGCCAGCAGCTCCGGGGTCGGGGGTAATACGCAGTATTTT.

The table lists this clone with a few counts. V gene TRBV14 combines with J gene TRBJ2-1; tentative D call: TRBD2 (5 bases). V gave up 0 bases and J gave up 7 bases, with 7 bases separating them. Germline V gene data show CDR1 as SGHDN and CDR2 as FVKESK. The CDR3 loop spans 13 amino acids. For the CDR3, the DNA is TGTGCCAGCAGCCAAGATCCGGGGAATGAGCAGTTCTTC. Translated, it gives CASSQDPGNEQFF. Supplemented by reference TRBV14 and TRBJ2-1, the full variable domain reads EAGVTQFPSHSVIEKGQTVTLRCDPISGHDNLYWYRRVMGKEIKFLLHFVKESKQDESGMPNNRFLAERTGGTYSTLKVQPAELEDSGVYFCASSQDPGNEQFFGPGTRLTVL.

This clone was seen more than once but under ten times. V usage is TRBV30 and J usage is TRBJ1-2, with 7 positions matching TRBD1. After removal of 3 bases from V and 4 bases from J, the junction contained 8 bases not matched to a gene. Germline V CDR1 and CDR2: GTSNPN, SVGIG (reference sequence). The CDR3 contains 14 residues. This chain's CDR3 is CAWSPGQRVYGYTF. CDR3 in DNA: TGTGCCTGGAGCCCGGGACAGAGAGTCTATGGCTACACCTTC. Variable domain in full (rest from reference TRBV30 and TRBJ1-2): SQTIHQWPATLVQPVGSPLSLECTVEGTSNPNLYWYRQAAGRGLQLLFYSVGIGQISSEVPQNLSASRPQDRQFILSSKKLLLSDSGFYLCAWSPGQRVYGYTFGSGTRLTVV.

This clone was counted once. The genes are TRBV7-8 and TRBJ1-1; 8 nucleotides align to TRBD1. Germline trimming cut 1 base from V and 3 bases from J; bases unmatched to any gene: 7. CDR3 length: 16 residues. The germline V gene encodes CDR1 SGHVS and CDR2 FQNEAQ. DNA of the CDR3: TGTGCCAGCAGCTTAGTCAGGGGGCTTGGGTACACTGAAGCTTTCTTT. The encoded protein is CASSLVRGLGYTEAFF. The variable domain in full, with the rest retrieved from reference TRBV7-8 and TRBJ1-1, is GAGVSQSPRYKVAKRGQDVALRCDPISGHVSLFWYQQALGQGPEFLTYFQNEAQLDKSGLPSDRFFAERPEGSVSTLKIQRTQQEDSAVYLCASSLVRGLGYTEAFFGQGTRLTVV.

The CDR3 loop reads CASSQSRGSGNTIYF. CDR3 bases: TGTGCCAGCAGCCAATCAAGGGGATCTGGAAACACCATATATTTT. This chain joins TRBV16 and TRBJ1-3, with D tentatively TRBD1 (5 bases). The length of the CDR3 is 15 residues. The germline V and J ends were trimmed by 0 bases and 1 base, with 7 bases remaining between them. Looked up from germline, CDR1 is KGHSY and CDR2 is FQNENV.

The CDR3 coding sequence is TGTGCCAGCAGCCCAGACAGTTTCGGCCAGTACTTC. This codes for CASSPDSFGQYF. This rearrangement joins TRBV7-9 to TRBJ2-5; D is possibly TRBD1 (5 bases). The CDR3 contains 12 residues. Looked up from germline, CDR1 is SEHNR and CDR2 is FQNEAQ (reference sequence). Trimming left V 5 bases short and J 10 bases short, with 14 bases between. The full variable domain, its missing parts supplied by reference TRBV7-9 and TRBJ2-5, is DTGVSQNPRHKITKRGQNVTFRCDPISEHNRLYWYRQTLGQGPEFLTYFQNEAQLEKSRLLSDRFSAERPKGSFSTLEIQRTEQGDSAMYLCASSPDSFGQYFGPGTRLLVL.

A few counts support this clone. V and J are TRBV27 and TRBJ2-5; 12 positions agree with TRBD2. Germline V lookup: CDR1 MNHEY, CDR2 SMNVEV (reference sequence). CDR3 length equals 20 residues. J lost 5 bases, V lost 5 bases, and 21 bases had no gene match. The CDR3 nucleotides read TGTGCCAGCAGTCACCAGACACTGCATCTAGCGGGAGGGCCGGGGGAGACCCAGTACTTC. Its translation: CASSHQTLHLAGGPGETQYF.